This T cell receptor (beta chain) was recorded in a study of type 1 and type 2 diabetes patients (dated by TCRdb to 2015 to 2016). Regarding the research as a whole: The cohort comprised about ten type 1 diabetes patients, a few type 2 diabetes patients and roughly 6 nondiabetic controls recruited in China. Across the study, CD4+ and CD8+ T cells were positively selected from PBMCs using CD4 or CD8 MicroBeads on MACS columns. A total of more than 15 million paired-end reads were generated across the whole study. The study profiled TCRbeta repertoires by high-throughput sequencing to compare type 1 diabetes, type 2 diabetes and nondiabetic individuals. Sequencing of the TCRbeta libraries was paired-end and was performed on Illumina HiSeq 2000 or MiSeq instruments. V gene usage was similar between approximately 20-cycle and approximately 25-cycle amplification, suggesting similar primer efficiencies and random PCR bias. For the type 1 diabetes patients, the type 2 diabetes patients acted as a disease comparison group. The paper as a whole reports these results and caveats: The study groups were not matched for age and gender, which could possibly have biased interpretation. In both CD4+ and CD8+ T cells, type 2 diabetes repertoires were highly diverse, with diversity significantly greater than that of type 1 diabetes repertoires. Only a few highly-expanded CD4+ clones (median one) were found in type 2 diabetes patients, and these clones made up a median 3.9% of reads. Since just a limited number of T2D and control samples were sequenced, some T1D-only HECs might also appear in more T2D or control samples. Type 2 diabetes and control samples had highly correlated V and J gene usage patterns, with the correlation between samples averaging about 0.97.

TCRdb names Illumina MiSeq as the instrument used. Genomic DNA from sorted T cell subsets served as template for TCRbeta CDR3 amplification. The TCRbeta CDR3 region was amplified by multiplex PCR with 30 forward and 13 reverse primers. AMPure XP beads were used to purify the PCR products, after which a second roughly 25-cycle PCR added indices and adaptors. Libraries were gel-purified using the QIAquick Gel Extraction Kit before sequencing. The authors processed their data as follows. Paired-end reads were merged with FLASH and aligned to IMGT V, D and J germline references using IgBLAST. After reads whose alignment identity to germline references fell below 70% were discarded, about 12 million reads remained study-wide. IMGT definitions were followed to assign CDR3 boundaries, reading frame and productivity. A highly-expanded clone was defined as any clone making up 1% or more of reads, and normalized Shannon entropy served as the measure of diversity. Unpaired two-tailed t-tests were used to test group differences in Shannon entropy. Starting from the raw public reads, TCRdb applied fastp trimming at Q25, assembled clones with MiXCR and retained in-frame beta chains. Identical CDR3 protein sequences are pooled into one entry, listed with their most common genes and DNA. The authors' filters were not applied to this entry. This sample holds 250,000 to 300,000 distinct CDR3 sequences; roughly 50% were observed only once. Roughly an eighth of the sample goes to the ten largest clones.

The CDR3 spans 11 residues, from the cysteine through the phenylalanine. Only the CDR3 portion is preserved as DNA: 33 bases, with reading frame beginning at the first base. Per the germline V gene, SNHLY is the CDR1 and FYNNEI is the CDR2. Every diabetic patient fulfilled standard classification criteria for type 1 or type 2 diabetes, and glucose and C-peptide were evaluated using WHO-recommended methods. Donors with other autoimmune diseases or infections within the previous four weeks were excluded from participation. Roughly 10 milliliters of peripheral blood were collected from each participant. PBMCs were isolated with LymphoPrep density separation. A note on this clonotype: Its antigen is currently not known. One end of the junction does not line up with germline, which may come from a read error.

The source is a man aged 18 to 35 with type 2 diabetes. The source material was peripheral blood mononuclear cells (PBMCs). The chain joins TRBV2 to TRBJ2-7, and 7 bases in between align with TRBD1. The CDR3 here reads CASQANRGEGF. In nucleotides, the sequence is TGTGCCAGCCAGGCAAACAGGGGTGAGGGATTC. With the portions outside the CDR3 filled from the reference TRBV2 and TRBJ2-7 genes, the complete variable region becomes EPEVTQTPSHQVTQMGQEVILRCVPISNHLYFYWYRQILGQKVEFLVSFYNNEISEKSEIFDDQFSVERPDGSNFTLKIRSTKLEDSAMYFCASQANRGEGFGPGTRLTVT.